The T cell receptor (beta chain) under discussion was sequenced for a study of blood T cells in healthy people across ages. A second roughly 6 to 11 cycle PCR used barcoded and J-beta primers. TCRdb processed the 5' RACE reads anew with MiXCR; each CDR3 protein has one entry. The table includes hundreds of thousands of distinct CDR3 sequences, roughly 40% detected once. Trimming left V 0 bases short and J 8 bases short, with 13 bases between. This CDR3 is built from 13 residues. CDR1 is DFQATT, CDR2 SNEGSKA, per germline (reference sequence). This chain links TRBV20-1 with TRBJ1-2, with unresolved D. The sequence derives from a man between 18 and 29 years old in good health. Sequencing used blood. The CDR3 DNA reads as TGCAGTGCTAGAGATCTATTTTCTTTAGGCTACACCTTC. Its translation is CSARDLFSLGYTF.